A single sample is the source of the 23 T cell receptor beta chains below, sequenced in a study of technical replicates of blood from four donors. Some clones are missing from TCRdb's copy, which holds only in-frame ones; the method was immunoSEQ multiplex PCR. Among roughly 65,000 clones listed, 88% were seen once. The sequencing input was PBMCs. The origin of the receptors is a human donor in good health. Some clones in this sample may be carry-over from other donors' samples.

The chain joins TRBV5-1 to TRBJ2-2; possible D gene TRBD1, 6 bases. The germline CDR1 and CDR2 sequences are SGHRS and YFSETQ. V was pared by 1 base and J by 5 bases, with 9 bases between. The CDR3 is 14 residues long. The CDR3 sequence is CASSLWQGTGELFF. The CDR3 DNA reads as TGCGCCAGCAGCTTGTGGCAGGGGACCGGGGAGCTGTTTTTT.

The CDR3 region is CASSLDRGITEAFF. The CDR3 DNA reads TGTGCCAGCAGCTTGGATCGGGGGATCACTGAAGCTTTCTTT. The chain carries TRBV5-4 and TRBJ1-1, with D perhaps matching TRBD1 (5 bases). CDR3 length: 14 residues. V was pared by 0 bases and J by 4 bases, with 10 bases between. Germline V gene data show CDR1 as SGHNT and CDR2 as YYREEE (reference sequence). The full variable domain, with the rest looked up from reference TRBV5-4 and TRBJ1-1, is ETGVTQSPTHLIKTRGQQVTLRCSSQSGHNTVSWYQQALGQGPQFIFQYYREEENGRGNFPPRFSGLQFPNYSSELNVNALELDDSALYLCASSLDRGITEAFFGQGTRLTVV.

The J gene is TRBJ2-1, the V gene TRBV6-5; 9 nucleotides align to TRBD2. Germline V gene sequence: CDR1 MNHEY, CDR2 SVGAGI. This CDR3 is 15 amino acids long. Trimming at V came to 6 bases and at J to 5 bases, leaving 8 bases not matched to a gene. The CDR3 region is CASRDPSSGNNEQFF. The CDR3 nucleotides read TGTGCCAGCAGGGACCCTTCTAGCGGGAACAATGAGCAGTTCTTC.

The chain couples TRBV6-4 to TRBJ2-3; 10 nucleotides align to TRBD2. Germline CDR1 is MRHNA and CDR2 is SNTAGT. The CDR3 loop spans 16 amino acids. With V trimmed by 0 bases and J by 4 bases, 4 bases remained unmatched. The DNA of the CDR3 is TGTGCCAGCAGTGACTCGAAAGCGGGAGGGTCAGATACGCAGTATTTT. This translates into CASSDSKAGGSDTQYF.

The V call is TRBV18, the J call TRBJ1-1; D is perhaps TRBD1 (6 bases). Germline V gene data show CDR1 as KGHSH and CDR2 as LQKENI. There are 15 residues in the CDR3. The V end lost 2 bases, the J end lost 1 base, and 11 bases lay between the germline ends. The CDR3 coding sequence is TGTGCCAGCTCACCATCCGGGACACCGAACACTGAAGCTTTCTTT. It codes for CASSPSGTPNTEAFF.

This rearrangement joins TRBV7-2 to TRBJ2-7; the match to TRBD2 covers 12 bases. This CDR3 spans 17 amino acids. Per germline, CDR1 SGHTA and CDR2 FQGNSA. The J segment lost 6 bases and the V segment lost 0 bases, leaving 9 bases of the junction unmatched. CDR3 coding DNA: TGTGCCAGCAGCTTAGCGGCTTCTAGCGGGAGGGTCGGCGAGCAGTACTTC. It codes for CASSLAASSGRVGEQYF. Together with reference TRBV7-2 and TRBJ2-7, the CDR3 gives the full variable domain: GAGVSQSPSNKVTEKGKDVELRCDPISGHTALYWYRQSLGQGLEFLIYFQGNSAPDKSGLPSDRFSAERTGGSVSTLTIQRTQQEDSAVYLCASSLAASSGRVGEQYFGPGTRLTVT.

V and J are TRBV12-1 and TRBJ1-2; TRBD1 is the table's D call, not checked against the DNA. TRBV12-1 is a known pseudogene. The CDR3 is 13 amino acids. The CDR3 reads CASSETGVYGYTF. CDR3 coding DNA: TGTGCCAGCAGCGAAACAGGGGTGTATGGCTACACCTTC.

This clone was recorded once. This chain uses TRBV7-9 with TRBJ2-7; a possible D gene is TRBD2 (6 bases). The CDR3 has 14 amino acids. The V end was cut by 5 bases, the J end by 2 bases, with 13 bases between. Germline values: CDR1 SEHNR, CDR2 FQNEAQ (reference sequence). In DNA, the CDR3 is TGTGCCAGCAGCAACCGGGACTCTCCCTACGAGCAGTACTTC. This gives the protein CASSNRDSPYEQYF.

CDR3 protein: CASSYHDRSSPLHF. The CDR3, as DNA: TGTGCCAGCAGTTACCACGACAGGAGCTCACCCCTCCACTTT. The chain is built from TRBV6-5 and TRBJ1-6, with D perhaps TRBD1 (6 bases). Trimming pared 2 bases from V and 10 bases from J, leaving 12 bases between. The CDR3 runs 14 residues. The germline V gene encodes CDR1 MNHEY and CDR2 SVGAGI.

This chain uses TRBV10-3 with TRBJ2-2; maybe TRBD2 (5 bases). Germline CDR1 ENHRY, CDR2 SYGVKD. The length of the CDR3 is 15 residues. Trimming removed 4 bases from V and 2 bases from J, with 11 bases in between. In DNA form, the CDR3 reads TGTGCCATCAGTGGAGGGCAGATAAACACCGGGGAGCTGTTTTTT. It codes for CAISGGQINTGELFF.

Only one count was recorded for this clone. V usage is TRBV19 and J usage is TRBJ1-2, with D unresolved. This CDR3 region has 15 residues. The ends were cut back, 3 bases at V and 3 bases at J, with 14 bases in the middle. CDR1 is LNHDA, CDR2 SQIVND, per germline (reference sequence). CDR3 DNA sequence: TGTGCCAGTAGTATTCCCACTGGCGGTTACTATGGCTACACCTTC. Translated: CASSIPTGGYYGYTF.

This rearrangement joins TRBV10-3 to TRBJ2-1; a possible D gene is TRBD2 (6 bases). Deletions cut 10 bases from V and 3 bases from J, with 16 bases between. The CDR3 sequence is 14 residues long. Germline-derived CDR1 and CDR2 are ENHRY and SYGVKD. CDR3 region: CATAASAFYNEQFF. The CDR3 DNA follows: TGTGCCACCGCGGCTAGCGCATTCTACAATGAGCAGTTCTTC.

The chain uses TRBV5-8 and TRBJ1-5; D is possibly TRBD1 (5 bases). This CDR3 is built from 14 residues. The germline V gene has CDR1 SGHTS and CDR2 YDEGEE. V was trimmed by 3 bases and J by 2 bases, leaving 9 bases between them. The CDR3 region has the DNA TGTGCCAGCAGCTGGGGGACTGGCAATCAGCCCCAGCATTTT. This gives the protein CASSWGTGNQPQHF.

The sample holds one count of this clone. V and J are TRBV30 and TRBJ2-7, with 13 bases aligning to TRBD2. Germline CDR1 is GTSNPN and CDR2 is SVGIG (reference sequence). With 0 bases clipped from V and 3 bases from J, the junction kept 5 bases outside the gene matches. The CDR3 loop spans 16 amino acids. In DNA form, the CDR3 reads TGTGCCTGGAGTGTACTAGCGGGAGGGATGGGCTACGAGCAGTACTTC. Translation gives CAWSVLAGGMGYEQYF.

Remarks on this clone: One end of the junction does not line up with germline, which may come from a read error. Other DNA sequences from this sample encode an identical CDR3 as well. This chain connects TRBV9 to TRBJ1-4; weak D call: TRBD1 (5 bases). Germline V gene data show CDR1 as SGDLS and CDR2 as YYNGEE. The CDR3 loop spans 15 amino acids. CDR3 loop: CASSVRQGVNEKLFF. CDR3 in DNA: TGTGCCAGTAGCGTACGGCAGGGTGTTAATGAAAAACTGTTTTTT.

The CDR3 DNA reads TGTGCCAGCGTCTTACAGGGCACAGATACGCAGTATTTT. Translated, it gives CASVLQGTDTQYF. The rearrangement joins TRBV2 to TRBJ2-3; D perhaps matches TRBD1 (5 bases). From germline, CDR1 is SNHLY and CDR2 FYNNEI. CDR3 length: 13 residues. The V end was cut by 8 bases, the J end by 1 base, with 10 bases between.

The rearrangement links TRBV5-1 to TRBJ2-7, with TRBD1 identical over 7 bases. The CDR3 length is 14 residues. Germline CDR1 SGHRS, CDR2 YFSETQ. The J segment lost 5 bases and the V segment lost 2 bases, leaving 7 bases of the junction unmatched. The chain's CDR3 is CASSFPTGNHEQYF. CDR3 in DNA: TGCGCCAGCAGCTTCCCGACAGGGAATCACGAGCAGTACTTC.

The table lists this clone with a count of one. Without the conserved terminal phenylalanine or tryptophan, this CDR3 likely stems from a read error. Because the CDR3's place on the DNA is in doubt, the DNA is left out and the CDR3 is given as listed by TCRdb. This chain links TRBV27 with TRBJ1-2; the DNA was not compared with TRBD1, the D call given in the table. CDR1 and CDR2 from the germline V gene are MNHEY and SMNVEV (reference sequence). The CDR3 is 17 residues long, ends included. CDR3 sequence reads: CASSLNDDRGWVCYTSG.

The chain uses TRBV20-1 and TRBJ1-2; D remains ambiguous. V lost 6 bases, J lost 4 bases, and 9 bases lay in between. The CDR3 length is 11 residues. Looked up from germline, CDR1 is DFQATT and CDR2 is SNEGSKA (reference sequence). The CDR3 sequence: CSARELYGYTF. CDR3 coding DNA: TGCAGTGCCCGGGAGCTCTATGGCTACACCTTC.

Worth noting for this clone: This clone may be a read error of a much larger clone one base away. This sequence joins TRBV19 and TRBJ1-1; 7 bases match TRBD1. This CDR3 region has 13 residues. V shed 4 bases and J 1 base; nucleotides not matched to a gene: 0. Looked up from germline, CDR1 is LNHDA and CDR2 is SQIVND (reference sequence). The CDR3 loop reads CASSTGGNTEAFF. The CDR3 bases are TGTGCCAGTAGTACAGGGGGGAACACTGAAGCTTTCTTT.

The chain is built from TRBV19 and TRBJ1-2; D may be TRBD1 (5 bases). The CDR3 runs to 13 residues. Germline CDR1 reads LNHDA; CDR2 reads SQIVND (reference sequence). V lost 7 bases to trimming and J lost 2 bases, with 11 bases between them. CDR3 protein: CASTLSGNYGYTF. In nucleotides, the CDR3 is TGTGCCAGTACGCTGTCAGGGAACTATGGCTACACCTTC.

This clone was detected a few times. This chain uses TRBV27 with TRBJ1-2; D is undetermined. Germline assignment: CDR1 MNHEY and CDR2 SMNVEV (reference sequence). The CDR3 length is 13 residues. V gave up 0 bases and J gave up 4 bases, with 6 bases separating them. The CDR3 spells CASSLSRAYGYTF. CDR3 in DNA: TGTGCCAGCAGTTTATCGAGGGCCTATGGCTACACCTTC.

The CDR3 nucleotides are TGCGCCAGCAGCCCGAACAGCCGGAATCAGCCCCAGCATTTT. Amino acid sequence: CASSPNSRNQPQHF. This chain joins TRBV4-3 and TRBJ1-5; no clear D gene. Germline V gene sequence: CDR1 LGHNA, CDR2 YSLEER. The CDR3 covers 14 residues. With 4 bases removed from V and 4 bases from J, the gap between germline ends came to 11 bases.